A single sample gave rise to the 22 T cell receptor beta chains below, sequenced in a study of cytomegalovirus exposure and HLA in healthy donors. The primer mix had 60 Vbeta and 13 Jbeta primers. Using immunoSEQ multiplex PCR, the repertoire was profiled, and TCRdb retains in-frame clones only, with some absent. The sample yields 150,000 to 200,000 clones, roughly three quarters seen once. Sequences were obtained from PBMCs. The receptors here all came from a woman aged 40 to 49 in good health and CMV-seropositive.

The gene calls are TRBV6-1 and TRBJ1-2, with TRBD1 identical over 7 bases. Germline V gene sequence: CDR1 MNHNS, CDR2 SASEGT. This CDR3 comprises 14 residues. V was clipped by 3 bases and J by 3 bases; unmatched bases: 4. The CDR3 region is CASSEAGGDYGYTF. The CDR3 DNA follows: TGTGCCAGCAGTGAGGCAGGGGGTGACTATGGCTACACCTTC.

This clone is a singleton in its sample. Other DNA sequences in this sample translate to the same CDR3. The chain employs TRBV27 and TRBJ1-6; 9 nucleotides align to TRBD1. The CDR3 is made up of 17 amino acids. Losses at the gene ends were 6 bases for V and 2 bases for J; bases not matched to a gene: 8. The V gene's germline CDR1 is MNHEY and CDR2 SMNVEV (reference sequence). Here the CDR3 reads CASRGGQGMTYNSPLHF. The DNA of the CDR3 is TGTGCCAGCAGGGGTGGACAGGGGATGACCTATAATTCACCCCTCCACTTT.

The V call is TRBV18, the J call TRBJ1-2, with 7 positions matching TRBD1. The CDR3 length is 14 residues. V shed 3 bases, J shed 6 bases, and the junction held 7 bases outside the gene matches. CDR1 and CDR2 from the germline V gene are KGHSH and LQKENI. CDR3: CASSPANRGDGYTF. The CDR3 nucleotides are TGTGCCAGCTCACCTGCGAACAGGGGCGATGGCTACACCTTC. Together with reference TRBV18 and TRBJ1-2, the CDR3 gives the full variable domain: NAGVMQNPRHLVRRRGQEARLRCSPMKGHSHVYWYRQLPEEGLKFMVYLQKENIIDESGMPKERFSAEFPKEGPSILRIQQVVRGDSAAYFCASSPANRGDGYTFGSGTRLTVV.

The J gene is TRBJ1-6, the V gene TRBV9; 8 nucleotides agree with TRBD1. The trim removed 3 bases at V and 7 bases at J, leaving 3 bases unmatched. This CDR3 is 14 amino acids long. Per the germline V gene, CDR1 is SGDLS and CDR2 is YYNGEE. The chain's CDR3 is CASSEGTGNSPLHF. The CDR3 DNA reads as TGTGCCAGCAGCGAGGGGACAGGAAATTCACCCCTCCACTTT.

V and J are TRBV14 and TRBJ1-1; TRBD1 is a possible D gene (5 bases). Germline CDR1 SGHDN, CDR2 FVKESK. The CDR3 extends over 15 amino acids. Trimming took 1 base from V and 4 from J, leaving 13 bases between them. CDR3 coding DNA: TGTGCCAGCAGCCAAGTTCGGGGGGTTGCCACTGAAGCTTTCTTT. It yields the protein CASSQVRGVATEAFF. The full variable domain, rest sourced from reference TRBV14 and TRBJ1-1, is EAGVTQFPSHSVIEKGQTVTLRCDPISGHDNLYWYRRVMGKEIKFLLHFVKESKQDESGMPNNRFLAERTGGTYSTLKVQPAELEDSGVYFCASSQVRGVATEAFFGQGTRLTVV.

V usage is TRBV6-6 and J usage is TRBJ1-1; tentative D call: TRBD1 (6 bases). V lost 4 bases, J lost 5 bases, and 14 bases lay in between. The V gene's germline CDR1 is MNHNY and CDR2 SVGAGI (reference sequence). The CDR3 length is 14 residues. CDR3 DNA: TGTGCCAGCAGTTCCTCAGGACAGTCGACTGAAGCTTTCTTT. The encoded protein is CASSSSGQSTEAFF.

The rearrangement links TRBV7-2 to TRBJ2-7, with 7 bases that match TRBD2. Germline V gene sequence: CDR1 SGHTA, CDR2 FQGNSA. This CDR3 is 14 amino acids long. V gave up 5 bases and J gave up 4 bases; unmatched junction bases: 8. The CDR3: CASSPQGGRYEQYF. The CDR3 nucleotides read TGTGCCAGCAGCCCGCAGGGCGGGAGATACGAGCAGTACTTC.

With respect to this clone: Other DNA sequences in the same sample also yield this CDR3. The CDR3 reads CASSPDRSSYEQYF. The CDR3, as DNA: TGTGCCAGCTCACCGGACAGAAGCTCCTACGAGCAGTACTTC. The chain joins TRBV18 to TRBJ2-7, with a possible D match to TRBD1 (6 bases). The V end lost 3 bases, the J end lost 0 bases, and 9 bases lay between the germline ends. Germline V gives CDR1 KGHSH, CDR2 LQKENI. This CDR3 has 14 residues.

This clone was seen only a few times. The chain has TRBV15 and TRBJ1-2, with D perhaps matching TRBD1 (5 bases). From germline, CDR1 is LNHNV and CDR2 YYDKDF (reference sequence). V dropped 1 base and J dropped 4 bases, with 19 bases sitting between them. The CDR3 has 17 amino acids. The CDR3 DNA follows: TGTGCCACCAGCAGAGCTGGGGGGACTGGGCCGGGCTATGGCTACACCTTC. Protein: CATSRAGGTGPGYGYTF.

This clone appeared a single time. The V and J genes are TRBV12-2 and TRBJ2-1; the table calls TRBD1, which could not be checked here. TRBV12-2 is a pseudogene locus. CDR3 size: 18 residues. CDR3 sequence (DNA): TGTGCAAGTCGCTTAGCGAAGTGGACAGGGAGGTCCTACAATGAGCAGTTCTTC. Translation gives CASRLAKWTGRSYNEQFF.

This rearrangement joins TRBV20-1 to TRBJ2-5; unclear D gene. Trimming shortened V by 4 bases and J by 0 bases, and 3 bases separated the two germline ends. The CDR3 has 11 amino acids. Germline V lookup: CDR1 DFQATT, CDR2 SNEGSKA (reference sequence). The CDR3 nucleotides read TGCAGTGCTAACTACCAAGAGACCCAGTACTTC. Residues: CSANYQETQYF.

The rearrangement links TRBV2 to TRBJ2-5, with D uncertain. CDR3 length equals 13 residues. The ends were cut back, 6 bases at V and 5 bases at J, with 13 bases in the middle. Germline V gene lookup returns CDR1 SNHLY and CDR2 FYNNEI. DNA of the CDR3: TGTGCCAGCAGCCCCAGGTGGTGGGAGACCCAGTACTTC. This gives the protein CASSPRWWETQYF.

The chain recombines TRBV6-6 with TRBJ1-2; D unclear. There are 12 residues in the CDR3. Germline loops: CDR1 MNHNY, CDR2 SVGAGI (reference sequence). With 7 bases removed from V and 3 bases from J, the gap between germline ends came to 9 bases. The CDR3 reads CASTEGDYGYTF. The DNA of the CDR3 is TGTGCCAGCACCGAGGGAGACTATGGCTACACCTTC.

The gene calls are TRBV5-6 and TRBJ2-7, with a tentative D call TRBD2 (6 bases). CDR3 size: 13 residues. Germline loops: CDR1 SGHDT, CDR2 YYEEEE. Between the trimmed V and J ends, which lost 4 bases and 0 bases, there was a span of 8 bases. In DNA form, the CDR3 reads TGTGCCAGCAGCCTAGCGAGCTCCTACGAGCAGTACTTC. Its protein is CASSLASSYEQYF.

This chain connects TRBV7-9 to TRBJ1-2, with 8 bases matching TRBD1. Germline values: CDR1 SEHNR, CDR2 FQNEAQ (reference sequence). The CDR3 length is 16 residues. V shed 5 bases and J 7 bases; nucleotides not matched to a gene: 15. The chain's CDR3 is CASSVAAGGAESGYTF. CDR3 sequence (DNA): TGTGCCAGCAGCGTGGCGGCAGGGGGCGCAGAGAGTGGCTACACCTTC.

This clone has more than one count but fewer than ten. This chain joins TRBV5-6 and TRBJ2-3; weak D call: TRBD2 (7 bases). This CDR3 comprises 16 residues. Trimming took off 4 bases at V and 4 bases at J, with 19 bases between the two ends. The germline gives CDR1 SGHDT, CDR2 YYEEEE. CDR3 residues: CASSPGDYRVADTQYF. CDR3 DNA: TGTGCCAGCAGCCCCGGGGACTACAGGGTGGCAGATACGCAGTATTTT.

In this sample, this clone turned up a few times. The chain carries TRBV13 and TRBJ2-3, with 14 bases aligning to TRBD2. The germline CDR1 and CDR2 sequences are PRHDT and FYEKMQ (reference sequence). V shed 5 bases, J shed 0 bases, and the junction held 13 bases outside the gene matches. This CDR3 has 20 amino acids. The CDR3 spells CASSPGLAGGSVTSTDTQYF. Written as DNA, the CDR3 is TGTGCCAGCAGCCCAGGACTAGCGGGGGGCTCCGTCACTAGCACAGATACGCAGTATTTT.

This chain uses TRBV5-1 with TRBJ1-2; D is unresolved. The CDR3 contains 13 residues. Looked up from germline, CDR1 is SGHRS and CDR2 is YFSETQ. With 0 bases removed from V and 6 bases from J, the gap between germline ends came to 9 bases. DNA for the CDR3: TGCGCCAGCAGCTTGGGTTGGGGAGATGGCTACACCTTC. It yields the protein CASSLGWGDGYTF.

The CDR3 DNA reads as TGTGCCAGCAGCTTCCGGCTAGCGGGGGGGCGGGAGTACGAGCAGTACTTC. Amino acid sequence: CASSFRLAGGREYEQYF. The V and J genes are TRBV11-2 and TRBJ2-7, with 12 bases that match TRBD2. This CDR3 is built from 17 residues. V lost 3 bases to trimming and J lost 4 bases; unmatched junction nucleotides: 10. Germline V gene data show CDR1 as SGHAT and CDR2 as FQNNGV.

The rearrangement uses TRBV27 and TRBJ1-2; TRBD1 aligns across 7 bases. V was clipped by 4 bases and J by 7 bases; unmatched bases: 9. The V gene's germline CDR1 is MNHEY and CDR2 SMNVEV (reference sequence). This CDR3 has 14 residues. The CDR3: CASSSSTGFSGYTF. The CDR3 DNA reads as TGTGCCAGCAGTTCCTCGACAGGGTTTAGTGGCTACACCTTC.

The rearrangement links TRBV30 to TRBJ2-3, with TRBD2 identical over 8 bases. After removal of 5 bases from V and 6 bases from J, the junction contained 1 base not matched to a gene. This CDR3 contains 11 residues. CDR1 and CDR2 (germline): GTSNPN, SVGIG (reference sequence). The CDR3, as DNA: TGTGCCTGGGCGGGGGGCGATACGCAGTATTTT. Protein: CAWAGGDTQYF.

This chain links TRBV6-6 with TRBJ2-7; TRBD1 might be the D (5 bases). Germline V gene sequence: CDR1 MNHNY, CDR2 SVGAGI (reference sequence). The CDR3 is 13 amino acids. Trimming took 8 bases from V and 2 from J, leaving 13 bases between them. This chain's CDR3 is CASDSGSTYEQYF. The CDR3, as DNA: TGTGCCAGCGACTCAGGGTCCACCTACGAGCAGTACTTC.